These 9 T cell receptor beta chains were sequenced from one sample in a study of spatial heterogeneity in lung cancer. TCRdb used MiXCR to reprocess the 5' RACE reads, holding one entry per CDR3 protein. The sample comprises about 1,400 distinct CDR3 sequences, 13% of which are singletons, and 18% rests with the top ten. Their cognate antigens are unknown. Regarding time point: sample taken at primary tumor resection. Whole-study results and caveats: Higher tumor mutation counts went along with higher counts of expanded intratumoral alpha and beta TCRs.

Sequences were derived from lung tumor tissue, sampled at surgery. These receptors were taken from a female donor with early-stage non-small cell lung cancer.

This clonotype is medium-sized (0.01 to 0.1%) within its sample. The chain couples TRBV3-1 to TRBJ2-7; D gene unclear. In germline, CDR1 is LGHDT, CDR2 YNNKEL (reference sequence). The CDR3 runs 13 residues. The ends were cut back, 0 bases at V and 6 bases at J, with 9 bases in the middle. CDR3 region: CASSQEGRGEQYF. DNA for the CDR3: TGTGCCAGCAGCCAAGAGGGTCGCGGCGAGCAGTACTTC.

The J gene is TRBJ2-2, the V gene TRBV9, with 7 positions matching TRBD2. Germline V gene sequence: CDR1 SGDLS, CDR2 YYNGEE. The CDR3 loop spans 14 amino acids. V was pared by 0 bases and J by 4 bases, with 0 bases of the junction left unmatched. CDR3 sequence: CASSVAGGTGELFF. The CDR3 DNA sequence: TGTGCCAGCAGCGTAGCGGGAGGCACCGGGGAGCTGTTTTTT.

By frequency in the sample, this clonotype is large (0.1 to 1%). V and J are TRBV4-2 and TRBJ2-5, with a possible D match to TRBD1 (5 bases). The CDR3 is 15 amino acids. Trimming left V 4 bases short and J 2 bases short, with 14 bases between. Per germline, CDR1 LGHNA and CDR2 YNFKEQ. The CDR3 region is CASSRTPAWQETQYF. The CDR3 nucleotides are TGTGCCAGCAGCCGGACACCCGCGTGGCAAGAGACCCAGTACTTC.

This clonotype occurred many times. The CDR3 protein is CASSSGARANTGELFF. DNA of the CDR3: TGTGCCAGCAGCTCAGGTGCCAGGGCGAACACCGGGGAGCTGTTTTTT. The chain is built from TRBV5-6 and TRBJ2-2, with D possibly being TRBD1 (5 bases). There are 16 residues in the CDR3. Germline assignment: CDR1 SGHDT and CDR2 YYEEEE. V lost 3 bases and J lost 0, with 12 bases in between.

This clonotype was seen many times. As DNA, the CDR3 is TGCAGTGCTCCTTTAGCGGGCACCACAGATACGCAGTATTTT. Residues: CSAPLAGTTDTQYF. The V gene is TRBV20-1, the J gene TRBJ2-3, with TRBD2 matching 7 bases. Germline-derived CDR1 and CDR2 are DFQATT and SNEGSKA (reference sequence). The CDR3 runs 14 residues. V lost 5 bases to trimming and J lost 2 bases; unmatched junction nucleotides: 7.

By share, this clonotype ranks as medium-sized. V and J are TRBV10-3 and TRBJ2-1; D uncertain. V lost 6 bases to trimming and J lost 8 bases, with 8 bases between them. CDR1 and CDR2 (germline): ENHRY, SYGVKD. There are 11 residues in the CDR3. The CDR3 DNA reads TGTGCCATCAGGTACTATGATGAGCAGTTCTTC. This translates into CAIRYYDEQFF.

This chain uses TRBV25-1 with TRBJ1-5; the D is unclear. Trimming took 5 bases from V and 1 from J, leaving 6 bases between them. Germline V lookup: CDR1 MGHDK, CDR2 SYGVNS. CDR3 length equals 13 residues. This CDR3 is CASSSDSNQPQHF. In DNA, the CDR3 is TGTGCCAGCAGTTCCGACAGCAATCAGCCCCAGCATTTT.

The CDR3 DNA reads as TGTGCCAGCAGTTTTTCCGGGACAGCCAATTCACCCCTCCACTTT. This gives the protein CASSFSGTANSPLHF. The chain links TRBV27 to TRBJ1-6; 7 bases match TRBD1. Germline-derived CDR1 and CDR2 are MNHEY and SMNVEV (reference sequence). Unmatched junction bases numbered 6, after V lost 3 bases and J lost 7 bases. The CDR3 is 15 residues long.

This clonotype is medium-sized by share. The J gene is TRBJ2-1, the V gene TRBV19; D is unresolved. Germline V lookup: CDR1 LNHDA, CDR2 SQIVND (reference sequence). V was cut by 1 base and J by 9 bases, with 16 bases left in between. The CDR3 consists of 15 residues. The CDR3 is CASSIVPRSWGEQFF. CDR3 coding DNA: TGTGCCAGTAGTATAGTCCCTCGGTCTTGGGGTGAGCAGTTCTTC.